One and the same sample provided the 14 T cell receptor beta chains below, sequenced in a study of cytomegalovirus exposure and HLA in healthy donors. Primers for the PCR totalled 60 Vbeta and 13 Jbeta. Produced via immunoSEQ multiplex PCR; TCRdb's table is partial and in-frame only. The sample holds just over 150,000 clones; roughly 81% are singletons and the top ten take about 2%. The sequenced sample was PBMCs. The origin of the receptors is a man between 18 and 35 years old in good health and CMV-seropositive.

The chain couples TRBV15 to TRBJ2-1; 7 nucleotides align to TRBD2. CDR3 length: 17 residues. Trimming at V came to 0 bases and at J to 7 bases, leaving 12 bases not matched to a gene. Germline V gene sequence: CDR1 LNHNV, CDR2 YYDKDF (reference sequence). Here the CDR3 reads CATSRDRAGVSWNEQFF. Written as DNA, the CDR3 is TGTGCCACCAGCAGAGATCGGGCGGGGGTATCATGGAATGAGCAGTTCTTC.

V gene TRBV27 combines with J gene TRBJ1-2, with D possibly being TRBD1 (5 bases). The CDR3 sequence is 16 residues long. The germline V and J ends were trimmed by 1 base and 0 bases, with 12 bases remaining between them. The germline V gene has CDR1 MNHEY and CDR2 SMNVEV (reference sequence). In nucleotides, the CDR3 is TGTGCCAGCAGTTTATACCGGGGGGAAGCTAACTATGGCTACACCTTC. This gives the protein CASSLYRGEANYGYTF.

This sequence joins TRBV19 and TRBJ2-3, with a weak D call TRBD1 (5 bases). Deletions cut 5 bases from V and 5 bases from J, with 23 bases between. There are 17 residues in the CDR3. Germline CDR1 and CDR2: LNHDA and SQIVND (reference sequence). CDR3: CASSGLHLGRVKDTQYF. CDR3 sequence (DNA): TGTGCCAGTAGTGGTCTGCATTTGGGCAGGGTGAAAGATACGCAGTATTTT. The full variable domain, in which reference TRBV19 and TRBJ2-3 provide the parts outside the CDR3, is DGGITQSPKYLFRKEGQNVTLSCEQNLNHDAMYWYRQDPGQGLRLIYYSQIVNDFQKGDIAEGYSVSREKKESFPLTVTSAQKNPTAFYLCASSGLHLGRVKDTQYFGPGTRLTVL.

The chain is built from TRBV6-4 and TRBJ2-1; 12 bases agree with TRBD2. Germline assignment: CDR1 MRHNA and CDR2 SNTAGT. Trimming removed 0 bases from V and 6 bases from J; junction bases left unmatched: 3. The CDR3 is 16 amino acids. CDR3 loop: CASSDSKTSGGNEQFF. The CDR3 region has the DNA TGTGCCAGCAGTGACTCGAAGACTAGCGGGGGCAATGAGCAGTTCTTC.

The genes are TRBV25-1 and TRBJ2-3; D is possibly TRBD2 (5 bases). Germline CDR1 reads MGHDK; CDR2 reads SYGVNS. The CDR3 loop spans 12 amino acids. Trimming shortened V by 4 bases and J by 6 bases, and 8 bases separated the two germline ends. Here the CDR3 DNA reads TGTGCCAGCAGTGGGTCGGGGGATACGCAGTATTTT. The encoded protein is CASSGSGDTQYF.

This clone showed up just once. The chain combines TRBV7-9 with TRBJ1-1; 9 bases are shared with TRBD1. The germline V gene has CDR1 SEHNR and CDR2 FQNEAQ (reference sequence). This CDR3 comprises 14 residues. The V gene end was trimmed by 7 bases and the J gene end by 2 bases; junction bases not matched to a gene: 5. Here the CDR3 reads CASTPGQGNTEAFF. The CDR3 DNA follows: TGTGCCAGCACCCCGGGACAGGGAAACACTGAAGCTTTCTTT.

The chain is built from TRBV14 and TRBJ2-1, with TRBD1 identical over 7 bases. Unmatched junction bases numbered 13, after V lost 5 bases and J lost 15 bases. The CDR3 length is 13 residues. The germline V gene has CDR1 SGHDN and CDR2 FVKESK. The CDR3 is CASSLTIGTDLFF. DNA for the CDR3: TGTGCCAGCAGCTTGACAATCGGGACAGATTTGTTCTTC.

CDR3 bases: TGTGCCAGCAGCGAATTTTACAATCAGCCCCAGCATTTT. This encodes CASSEFYNQPQHF. This chain joins TRBV6-1 and TRBJ1-5, with D hard to call. V was cut by 6 bases and J by 3 bases, with 9 bases left in between. Germline V gives CDR1 MNHNS, CDR2 SASEGT. The CDR3 sequence is 13 residues long.

Of note for this clone: This CDR3 is also generated by other DNA sequences in the sample. The chain employs TRBV29-1 and TRBJ1-1, with unresolved D. The CDR3 covers 13 residues. Germline V gene lookup returns CDR1 SQVTM and CDR2 ANQGSEA. With 2 bases removed from V and 0 bases from J, the gap between germline ends came to 7 bases. The CDR3 region has the DNA TGCAGCGTTGAAACCAGAATGAACACTGAAGCTTTCTTT. This codes for CSVETRMNTEAFF.

The J gene is TRBJ2-2, the V gene TRBV7-9; 10 nucleotides align to TRBD2. There are 15 residues in the CDR3. Germline V gene data show CDR1 as SEHNR and CDR2 as FQNEAQ (reference sequence). J lost 6 bases, V lost 5 bases, and 6 bases had no gene match. CDR3 sequence (DNA): TGTGCCAGCAGCCTACTTACTAGCGGGGCCGGGGAGCTGTTTTTT. Translated, it gives CASSLLTSGAGELFF.

V is TRBV2 and J is TRBJ2-4, with D possibly matching TRBD2 (6 bases). CDR1 is SNHLY, CDR2 FYNNEI, per germline. Trimming cost V 6 bases and J 6 bases, with 15 bases left between them. The CDR3 loop spans 14 amino acids. The CDR3, as DNA: TGTGCCAGCAGGTTGAGCGGGCCTGGAAACATTCAGTACTTC. Residues: CASRLSGPGNIQYF.

Concerning this clone itself: The junction does not match germline at one end; this may be a read error. The chain joins TRBV6-5 to TRBJ2-1; 9 bases are shared with TRBD1. This CDR3 is 13 amino acids long. Germline CDR1 and CDR2: MNHEY and SVGAGI. The CDR3 here is CASSRNWDRVEIF. CDR3 in DNA: TGTGCCAGCAGTCGCAATTGGGACAGGGTAGAAATCTTC.

The chain is built from TRBV9 and TRBJ1-6; D gene ambiguous. The CDR3 runs to 12 residues. V dropped 0 bases and J dropped 13 bases, with 8 bases sitting between them. Per the germline V gene, CDR1 is SGDLS and CDR2 is YYNGEE. The CDR3 here is CASSVAGSPLHF. CDR3 DNA: TGTGCCAGCAGCGTAGCGGGGTCCCCCCTCCACTTT. Full variable domain (remainder filled in from reference TRBV9 and TRBJ1-6): DSGVTQTPKHLITATGQRVTLRCSPRSGDLSVYWYQQSLDQGLQFLIQYYNGEERAKGNILERFSAQQFPDLHSELNLSSLELGDSALYFCASSVAGSPLHFGNGTRLTVT.

The chain uses TRBV19 and TRBJ1-1, with unresolved D. Germline loops: CDR1 LNHDA, CDR2 SQIVND (reference sequence). CDR3 length equals 13 residues. Trimming took off 1 base at V and 5 bases at J, with 8 bases between the two ends. The CDR3 region is CASSIGGLTEAFF. For the CDR3, the DNA is TGTGCCAGTAGTATAGGCGGATTAACTGAAGCTTTCTTT.